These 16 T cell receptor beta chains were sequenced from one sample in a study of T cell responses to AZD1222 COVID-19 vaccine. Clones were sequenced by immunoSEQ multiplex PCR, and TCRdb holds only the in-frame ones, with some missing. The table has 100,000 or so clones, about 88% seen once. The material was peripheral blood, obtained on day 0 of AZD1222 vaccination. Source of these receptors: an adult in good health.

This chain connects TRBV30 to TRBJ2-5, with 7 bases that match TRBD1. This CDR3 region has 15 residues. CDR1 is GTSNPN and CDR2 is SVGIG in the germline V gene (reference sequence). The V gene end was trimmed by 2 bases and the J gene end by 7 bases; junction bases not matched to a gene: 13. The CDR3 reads CAWSPYWTGIGTQYF. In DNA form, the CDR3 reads TGTGCCTGGAGTCCATACTGGACAGGCATCGGGACCCAGTACTTC. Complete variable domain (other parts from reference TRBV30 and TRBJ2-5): SQTIHQWPATLVQPVGSPLSLECTVEGTSNPNLYWYRQAAGRGLQLLFYSVGIGQISSEVPQNLSASRPQDRQFILSSKKLLLSDSGFYLCAWSPYWTGIGTQYFGPGTRLLVL.

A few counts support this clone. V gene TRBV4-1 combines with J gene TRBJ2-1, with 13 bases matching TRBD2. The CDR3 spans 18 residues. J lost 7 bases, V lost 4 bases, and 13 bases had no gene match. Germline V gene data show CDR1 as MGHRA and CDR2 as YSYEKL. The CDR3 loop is CASSRRIGLAGVYNEQFF. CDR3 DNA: TGCGCCAGCAGCCGAAGGATCGGACTAGCGGGAGTCTATAATGAGCAGTTCTTC.

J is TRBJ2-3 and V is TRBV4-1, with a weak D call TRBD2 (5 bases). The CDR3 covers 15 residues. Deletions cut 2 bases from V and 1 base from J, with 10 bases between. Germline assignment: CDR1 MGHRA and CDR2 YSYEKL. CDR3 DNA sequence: TGCGCCAGCAGCCAACCCGCCGGGGGCACAGATACGCAGTATTTT. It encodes CASSQPAGGTDTQYF.

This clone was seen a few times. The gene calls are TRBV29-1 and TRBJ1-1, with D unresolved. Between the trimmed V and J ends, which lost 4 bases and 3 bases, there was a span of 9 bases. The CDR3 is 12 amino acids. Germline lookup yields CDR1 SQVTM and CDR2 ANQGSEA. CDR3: CSVGSGDTEAFF. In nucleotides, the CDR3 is TGCAGCGTTGGGTCCGGAGACACTGAAGCTTTCTTT.

CDR3 DNA: TGCGCCAGCAGCGAAGGGACAGGGCCCTACGAGCAGTACTTC. Its protein is CASSEGTGPYEQYF. J is TRBJ2-7 and V is TRBV5-1, with TRBD1 matching over 9 bases. CDR3 length: 14 amino acids. J gave up 2 bases and V 4 bases, and 4 bases lay outside the gene matches. Germline V gives CDR1 SGHRS, CDR2 YFSETQ. Using reference TRBV5-1 and TRBJ2-7 for the parts outside the CDR3, the full variable domain is KAGVTQTPRYLIKTRGQQVTLSCSPISGHRSVSWYQQTPGQGLQFLFEYFSETQRNKGNFPGRFSGRQFSNSRSEMNVSTLELGDSALYLCASSEGTGPYEQYFGPGTRLTVT.

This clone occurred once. The CDR3 protein is CASSQTTGLGYTF. DNA of the CDR3: TGTGCCAGCAGCCAAACGACCGGACTTGGCTACACCTTC. The chain carries TRBV14 and TRBJ1-2, with D uncertain. The CDR3 length is 13 residues. The germline V gene encodes CDR1 SGHDN and CDR2 FVKESK. Trimming pared 2 bases from V and 7 bases from J, leaving 11 bases between.

This chain's CDR3 is CASSLTYTNYGYTF. CDR3 nucleotides: TGTGCCAGCAGTTTGACATACACCAACTATGGCTACACCTTC. This chain connects TRBV28 to TRBJ1-2; D not certain. Germline CDR1 and CDR2: MDHEN and SYDVKM. Trimming shortened V by 3 bases and J by 2 bases, and 10 bases separated the two germline ends. The CDR3 consists of 14 residues.

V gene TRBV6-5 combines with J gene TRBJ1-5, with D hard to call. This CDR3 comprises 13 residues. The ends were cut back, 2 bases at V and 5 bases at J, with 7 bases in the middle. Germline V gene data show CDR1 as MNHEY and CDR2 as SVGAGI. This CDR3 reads CASSYRWDQPQHF. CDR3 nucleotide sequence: TGTGCCAGCAGTTACCGGTGGGATCAGCCCCAGCATTTT.

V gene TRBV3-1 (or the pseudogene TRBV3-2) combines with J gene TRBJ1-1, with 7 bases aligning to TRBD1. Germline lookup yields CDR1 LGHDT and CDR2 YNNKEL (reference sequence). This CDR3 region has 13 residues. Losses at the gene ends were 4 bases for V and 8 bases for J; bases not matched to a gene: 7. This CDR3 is CASSLSGGGEAFF. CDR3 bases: TGTGCCAGCAGCCTTTCGGGAGGGGGCGAAGCTTTCTTT.

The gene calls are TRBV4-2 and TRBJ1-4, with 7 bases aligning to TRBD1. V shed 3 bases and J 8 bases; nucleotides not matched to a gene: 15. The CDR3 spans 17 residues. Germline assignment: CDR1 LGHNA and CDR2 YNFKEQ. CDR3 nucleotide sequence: TGTGCCAGCAGCCAGGACGGGACAGTAGGGGTAGGAGAAAAACTGTTTTTT. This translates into CASSQDGTVGVGEKLFF.

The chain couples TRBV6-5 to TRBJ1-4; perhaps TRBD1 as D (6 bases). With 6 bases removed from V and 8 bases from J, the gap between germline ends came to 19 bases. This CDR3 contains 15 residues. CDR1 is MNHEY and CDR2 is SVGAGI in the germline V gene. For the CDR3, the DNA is TGTGCCAGCAGCTGGGGGACATCCGAGGGGGAAAAACTGTTTTTT. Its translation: CASSWGTSEGEKLFF.

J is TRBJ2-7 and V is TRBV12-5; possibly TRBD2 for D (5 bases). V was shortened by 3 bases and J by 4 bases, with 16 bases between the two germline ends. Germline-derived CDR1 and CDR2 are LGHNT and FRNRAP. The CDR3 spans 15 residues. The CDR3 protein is CASGFGVKPRYEQYF. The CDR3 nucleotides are TGTGCTAGTGGTTTCGGGGTCAAGCCCAGGTACGAGCAGTACTTC.

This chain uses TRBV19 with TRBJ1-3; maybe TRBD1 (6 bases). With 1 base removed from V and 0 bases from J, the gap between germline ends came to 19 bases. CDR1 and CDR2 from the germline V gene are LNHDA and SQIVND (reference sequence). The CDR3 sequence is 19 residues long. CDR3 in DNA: TGTGCCAGTAGTATAGTGCAGGGGCTTACGTCCCCCTCTGGAAACACCATATATTTT. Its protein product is CASSIVQGLTSPSGNTIYF.

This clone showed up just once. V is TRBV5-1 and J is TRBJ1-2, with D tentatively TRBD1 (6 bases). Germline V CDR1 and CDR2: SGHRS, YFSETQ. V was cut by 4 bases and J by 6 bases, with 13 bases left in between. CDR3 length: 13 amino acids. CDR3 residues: CASSAGEYDGYTF. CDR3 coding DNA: TGCGCCAGCAGCGCAGGGGAGTATGATGGCTACACCTTC.

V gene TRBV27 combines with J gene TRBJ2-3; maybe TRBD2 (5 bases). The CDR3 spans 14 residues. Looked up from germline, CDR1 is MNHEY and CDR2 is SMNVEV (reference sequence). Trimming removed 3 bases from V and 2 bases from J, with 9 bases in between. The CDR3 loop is CASSFTGFTDTQYF. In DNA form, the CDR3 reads TGTGCCAGCAGTTTCACGGGATTCACAGATACGCAGTATTTT.

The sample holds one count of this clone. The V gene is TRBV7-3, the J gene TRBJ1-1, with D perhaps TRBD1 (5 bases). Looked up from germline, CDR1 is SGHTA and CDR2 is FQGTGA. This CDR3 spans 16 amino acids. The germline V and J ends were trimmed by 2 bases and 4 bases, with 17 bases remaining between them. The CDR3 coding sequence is TGTGCCAGCAGCTTATGGGGGTGGCGGGACGGCACTGAAGCTTTCTTT. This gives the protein CASSLWGWRDGTEAFF.